This T cell receptor beta chain came from a study of blood T cell repertoires in COVID-19. Study summary: Specimens from acute and convalescent COVID-19 originated in the United States, Italy and Spain. PBMCs, B-cell-depleted T cells, or T cells provided the cDNA or gDNA that made up the material.

Per the original methods: For nucleated cells, counts were estimated from reference gene primer amplification. Sequencing used immunoSEQ multiplex PCR; TCRdb keeps in-frame clones, though not all of them. Clonal size and the V and J genes are those of that table, whereas D and trimming came from the DNA. The profile shows under 150,000 clones, around three quarters of them singletons. The CDR3 totals 16 residues. With 0 bases clipped from V and 5 bases from J, the junction kept 9 bases outside the gene matches. Germline lookup yields CDR1 SGHDN and CDR2 FVKESK. The source of this sequence is an older woman with acute or convalescent COVID-19. This sequence joins TRBV14 and TRBJ2-5; 7 nucleotides agree with TRBD2. Sequences were obtained from peripheral blood. CDR3 nucleotide sequence: TGTGCCAGCAGCCAAGAAAGGCTAGCGGTCGGGGAGACCCAGTACTTC. Amino acid sequence: CASSQERLAVGETQYF. Supplemented by reference TRBV14 and TRBJ2-5, the full variable domain reads EAGVTQFPSHSVIEKGQTVTLRCDPISGHDNLYWYRRVMGKEIKFLLHFVKESKQDESGMPNNRFLAERTGGTYSTLKVQPAELEDSGVYFCASSQERLAVGETQYFGPGTRLLVL.